The T cell receptor (beta chain) under discussion was sequenced for a study of human T cells and chemical hapten exposure. Library construction involved attaching unique molecular identifiers to individual cDNA molecules, which allowed quantitative, reproducible TCR counting. A single record per CDR3 protein comes from TCRdb applying MiXCR to the RACE reads. This table holds 360,000 or so distinct CDR3 sequences, roughly 6% found once. CDR3 length: 15 residues. Trimming took 6 bases from V and 6 from J; bases not matched to a gene: 7. Sample time point: patch test 2, 6 weeks after DPC sensitization. As for treatment: therapeutic diphenylcyclopropenone sensitization with weekly scalp DPC.

The receptor was isolated from a woman aged 18-29 years with alopecia areata. Some clones in this sample may be carry-over from other donors' samples. The sample in question was whole blood, obtained in connection with sensitization to the hapten diphenylcyclopropenone (DPC). The chain has TRBV12-3 or TRBV12-4 and TRBJ2-1; 11 nucleotides agree with TRBD2. CDR3 in DNA: TGTGCCAGCAGCCTCCAGACTAGCGGGGCCAATGAGCAGTTCTTC. Translating it yields CASSLQTSGANEQFF.